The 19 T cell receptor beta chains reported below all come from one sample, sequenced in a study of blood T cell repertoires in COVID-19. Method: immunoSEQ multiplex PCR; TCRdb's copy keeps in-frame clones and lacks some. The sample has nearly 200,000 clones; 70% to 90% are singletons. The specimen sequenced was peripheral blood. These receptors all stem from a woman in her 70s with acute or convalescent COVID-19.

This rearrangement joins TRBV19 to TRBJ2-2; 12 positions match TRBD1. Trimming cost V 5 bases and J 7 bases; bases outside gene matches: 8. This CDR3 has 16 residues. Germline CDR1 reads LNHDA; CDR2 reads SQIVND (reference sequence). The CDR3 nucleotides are TGTGCCAGTAGTGCACCCCGGGACAGGGGGCGCGGGGAGCTGTTTTTT. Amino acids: CASSAPRDRGRGELFF.

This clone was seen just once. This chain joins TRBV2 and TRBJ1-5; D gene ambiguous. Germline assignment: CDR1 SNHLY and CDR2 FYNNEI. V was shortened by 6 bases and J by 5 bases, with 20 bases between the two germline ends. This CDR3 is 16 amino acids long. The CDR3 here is CASSQNAGTIYQPQHF. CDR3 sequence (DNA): TGTGCCAGCAGCCAGAACGCAGGAACAATTTATCAGCCCCAGCATTTT.

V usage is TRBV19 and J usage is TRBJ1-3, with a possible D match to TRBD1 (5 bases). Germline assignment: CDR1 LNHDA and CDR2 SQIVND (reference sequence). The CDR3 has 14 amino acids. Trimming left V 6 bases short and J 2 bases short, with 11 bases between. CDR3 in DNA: TGTGCCAGTAGCCGCAGCAGGGCTGGAAACACCATATATTTT. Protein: CASSRSRAGNTIYF.

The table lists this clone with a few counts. CDR3 region: CASSFRNQPQHF. CDR3 DNA sequence: TGTGCCAGCAGTTTCAGGAATCAGCCCCAGCATTTT. The genes are TRBV6-1 and TRBJ1-5; D is uncertain. Germline lookup yields CDR1 MNHNS and CDR2 SASEGT. The length of the CDR3 is 12 residues. Between the trimmed V and J ends, which lost 5 bases and 4 bases, there was a span of 6 bases.

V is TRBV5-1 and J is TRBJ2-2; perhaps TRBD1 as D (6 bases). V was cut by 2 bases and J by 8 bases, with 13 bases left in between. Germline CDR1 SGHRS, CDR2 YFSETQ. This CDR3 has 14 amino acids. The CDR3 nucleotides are TGCGCCAGCAGCTTTCAGGGGATCAAGGGGGAGCTGTTTTTT. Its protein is CASSFQGIKGELFF.

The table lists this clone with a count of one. The CDR3: CASSSAVNTEAFF. DNA for the CDR3: TGTGCCAGCTCATCCGCGGTGAACACTGAAGCTTTCTTT. This chain uses TRBV18 with TRBJ1-1, with D hard to call. The CDR3 has 13 amino acids. Germline CDR1 reads KGHSH; CDR2 reads LQKENI. V was clipped by 5 bases and J by 0 bases, with 7 bases between them.

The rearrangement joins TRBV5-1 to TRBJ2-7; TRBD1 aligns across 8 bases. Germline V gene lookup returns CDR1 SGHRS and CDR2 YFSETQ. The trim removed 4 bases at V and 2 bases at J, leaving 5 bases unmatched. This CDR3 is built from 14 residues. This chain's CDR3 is CASSARGRPYEQYF. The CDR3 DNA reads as TGCGCCAGCAGCGCCAGGGGGCGACCCTACGAGCAGTACTTC.

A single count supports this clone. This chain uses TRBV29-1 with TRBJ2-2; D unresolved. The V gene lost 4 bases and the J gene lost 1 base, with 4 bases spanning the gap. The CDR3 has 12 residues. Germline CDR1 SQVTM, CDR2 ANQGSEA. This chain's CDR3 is CSVVQNTGELFF. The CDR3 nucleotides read TGCAGCGTTGTACAGAACACCGGGGAGCTGTTTTTT.

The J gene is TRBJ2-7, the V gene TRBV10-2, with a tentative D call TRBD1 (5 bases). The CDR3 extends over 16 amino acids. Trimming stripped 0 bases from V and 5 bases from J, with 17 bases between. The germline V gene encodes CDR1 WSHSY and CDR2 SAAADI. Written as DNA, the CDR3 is TGCGCCAGCAGTGAGTCCGAAGGACATTCTTTCGACGAGCAGTACTTC. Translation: CASSESEGHSFDEQYF.

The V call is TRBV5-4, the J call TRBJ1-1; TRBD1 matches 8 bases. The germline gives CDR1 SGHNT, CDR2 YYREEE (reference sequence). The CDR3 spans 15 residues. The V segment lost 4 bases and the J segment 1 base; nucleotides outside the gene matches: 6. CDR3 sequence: CASSPRTGPNTEAFF. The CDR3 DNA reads TGTGCCAGCAGCCCCCGGACAGGGCCGAACACTGAAGCTTTCTTT.

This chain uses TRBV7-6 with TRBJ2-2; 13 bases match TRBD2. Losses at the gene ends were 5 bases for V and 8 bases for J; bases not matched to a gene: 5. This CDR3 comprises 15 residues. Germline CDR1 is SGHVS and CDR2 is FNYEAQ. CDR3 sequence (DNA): TGTGCCAGCAGCAAATGGACTAGCGGGAGAGGGGAGCTGTTTTTT. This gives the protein CASSKWTSGRGELFF.

CDR3 loop: CASIPGGGREQYF. The CDR3 DNA is TGTGCCAGTATACCAGGCGGGGGCAGGGAGCAGTACTTC. The chain recombines TRBV19 with TRBJ2-7, with D maybe TRBD2 (7 bases). Germline V lookup: CDR1 LNHDA, CDR2 SQIVND (reference sequence). CDR3 length: 13 residues. Trimming removed 7 bases at V and 7 bases at J, with 17 bases between.

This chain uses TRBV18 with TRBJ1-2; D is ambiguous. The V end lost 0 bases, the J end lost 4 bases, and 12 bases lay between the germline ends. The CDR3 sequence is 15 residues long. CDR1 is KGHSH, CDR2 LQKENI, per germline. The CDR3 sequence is CASSPPESWVYGYTF. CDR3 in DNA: TGTGCCAGCTCACCACCGGAGTCTTGGGTCTATGGCTACACCTTC.

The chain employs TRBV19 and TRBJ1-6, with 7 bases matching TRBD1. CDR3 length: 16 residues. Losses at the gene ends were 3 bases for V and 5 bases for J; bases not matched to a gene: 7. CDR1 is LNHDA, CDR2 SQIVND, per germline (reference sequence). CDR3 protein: CASSISRQGHNSPLHF. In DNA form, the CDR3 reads TGTGCCAGTAGTATCTCCAGACAGGGCCATAATTCACCCCTCCACTTT.

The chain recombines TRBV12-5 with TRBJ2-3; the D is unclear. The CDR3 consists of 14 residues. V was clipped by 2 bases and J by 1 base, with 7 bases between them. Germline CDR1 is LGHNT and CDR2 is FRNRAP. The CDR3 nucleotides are TGTGCTAGTGGTTTGATCCCGGGCACAGATACGCAGTATTTT. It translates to CASGLIPGTDTQYF.

The CDR3 DNA follows: TGTGCCAGCAGCTTAGGGACGGGGTCAGAAGCTTTCTTT. Encoded protein: CASSLGTGSEAFF. The V gene is TRBV11-3, the J gene TRBJ1-1; D not resolved. This CDR3 is built from 13 residues. V shed 1 base and J shed 8 bases, with 11 bases lying between them. Germline V gene data show CDR1 as SGHNT and CDR2 as YENEEA.

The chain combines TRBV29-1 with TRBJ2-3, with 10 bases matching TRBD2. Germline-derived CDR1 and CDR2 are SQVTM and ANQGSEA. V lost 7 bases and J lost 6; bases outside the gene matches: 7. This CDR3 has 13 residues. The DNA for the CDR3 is TGCAGCGCCGAGCGGGGGGGCATGGATACGCAGTATTTT. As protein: CSAERGGMDTQYF.

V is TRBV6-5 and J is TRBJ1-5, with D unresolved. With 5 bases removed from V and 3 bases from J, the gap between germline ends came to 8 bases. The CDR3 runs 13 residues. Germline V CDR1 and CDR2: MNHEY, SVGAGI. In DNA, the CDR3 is TGTGCCAGCAGTCGTAGTATCAATCAGCCCCAGCATTTT. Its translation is CASSRSINQPQHF.

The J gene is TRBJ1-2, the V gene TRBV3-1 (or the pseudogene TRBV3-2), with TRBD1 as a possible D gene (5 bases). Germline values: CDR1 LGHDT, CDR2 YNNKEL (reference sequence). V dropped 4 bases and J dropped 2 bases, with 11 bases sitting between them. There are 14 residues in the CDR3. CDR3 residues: CASSRSQGNYGYTF. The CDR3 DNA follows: TGTGCCAGCAGCCGTTCTCAGGGAAACTATGGCTACACCTTC.